Following are 16 T cell receptor beta chains from one sample sequenced in a study of OX40 agonist ivuxolimab in advanced cancers. The assay was immunoSEQ multiplex PCR, and TCRdb's table has in-frame clones only and misses some. The table has about 20,000 clones, under 75% seen once. The sequenced sample was CD4+ or CD8+ T cells sorted from blood, obtained in a trial of the OX40 agonist ivuxolimab. All receptors derive from an adult with an advanced solid tumor such as melanoma, head and neck, liver or kidney cancer.

V usage is TRBV27 and J usage is TRBJ2-3; D perhaps matches TRBD2 (5 bases). The germline V gene has CDR1 MNHEY and CDR2 SMNVEV (reference sequence). V was pared by 8 bases and J by 7 bases, with 19 bases between. The CDR3 consists of 14 residues. This CDR3 is CASGRVRGMNTQYF. The CDR3, as DNA: TGTGCCAGCGGAAGGGTCCGGGGTATGAATACGCAGTATTTT.

This clone counts as medium-sized (0.01 to 0.1%). The chain employs TRBV5-8 and TRBJ1-5, with D tentatively TRBD1 (5 bases). The V end lost 6 bases, the J end lost 1 base, and 14 bases lay between the germline ends. Per the germline V gene, CDR1 is SGHTS and CDR2 is YDEGEE. The CDR3 extends over 15 amino acids. The CDR3 bases are TGTGCCAGCAAAGAGAGGGGACCCAGCAATCAGCCCCAGCATTTT. Its protein is CASKERGPSNQPQHF.

J is TRBJ1-5 and V is TRBV5-6, with a weak D call TRBD1 (5 bases). V was trimmed by 4 bases and J by 6 bases, leaving 8 bases between them. Germline V gene sequence: CDR1 SGHDT, CDR2 YYEEEE. The CDR3 has 12 residues. The CDR3 DNA follows: TGTGCCAGCAGCCGGGGGGGTCAGCCCCAGCATTTT. As protein: CASSRGGQPQHF.

This clone has ten or more counts. The V gene is TRBV7-3, the J gene TRBJ1-2; TRBD1 is a possible D gene (5 bases). V lost 4 bases, J lost 6 bases, and 12 bases lay in between. This CDR3 is built from 13 residues. In germline, CDR1 is SGHTA, CDR2 FQGTGA. The CDR3 here is CASSSRGRDGYTF. CDR3 sequence (DNA): TGTGCCAGCAGCTCACGGGGCAGGGATGGCTACACCTTC.

The rearrangement uses TRBV29-1 and TRBJ2-7, with 7 nucleotides matching TRBD1. Germline trimming cut 4 bases from V and 0 bases from J; bases unmatched to any gene: 6. The CDR3 totals 14 residues. CDR1 SQVTM and CDR2 ANQGSEA come from the germline V gene. The CDR3 reads CSVGGGSSSYEQYF. DNA of the CDR3: TGCAGCGTTGGAGGGGGCTCCTCCTCCTACGAGCAGTACTTC.

This clone is medium-sized (0.01 to 0.1%). The chain carries TRBV11-2 and TRBJ1-1; D is ambiguous. V gave up 5 bases and J gave up 4 bases, with 11 bases separating them. The V gene's germline CDR1 is SGHAT and CDR2 FQNNGV. This CDR3 comprises 13 residues. As DNA, the CDR3 is TGTGCCAGCAGCCTGGGAGTGGGCACTGAAGCTTTCTTT. Its protein product is CASSLGVGTEAFF. Looking up the rest from reference TRBV11-2 and TRBJ1-1 gives the full variable domain: EAGVAQSPRYKIIEKRQSVAFWCNPISGHATLYWYQQILGQGPKLLIQFQNNGVVDDSQLPKDRFSAERLKGVDSTLKIQPAKLEDSAVYLCASSLGVGTEAFFGQGTRLTVV.

This chain joins TRBV6-4 and TRBJ2-2; 8 nucleotides line up with TRBD2. The CDR3 sequence is 15 residues long. CDR1 MRHNA and CDR2 SNTAGT come from the germline V gene. V shed 5 bases, J shed 5 bases, and the junction held 7 bases outside the gene matches. CDR3 coding DNA: TGTGCCAGCAGTTCCGGGGGGGCCGAGACCGGGGAGCTGTTTTTT. It yields the protein CASSSGGAETGELFF.

This clone turned up a few times. V and J are TRBV9 and TRBJ2-5; TRBD1 might be the D (7 bases). V was clipped by 0 bases and J by 5 bases, with 14 bases between them. There are 15 residues in the CDR3. Germline V lookup: CDR1 SGDLS, CDR2 YYNGEE. The CDR3 reads CASSVVPTGRETQYF. The DNA of the CDR3 is TGTGCCAGCAGCGTAGTCCCGACAGGGAGGGAGACCCAGTACTTC.

This clone was detected once. V usage is TRBV28 and J usage is TRBJ2-5; D tentatively fits TRBD1 or TRBD2 (5 bases each). This CDR3 spans 16 amino acids. The V gene lost 7 bases and the J gene lost 1 base, with 19 bases spanning the gap. Per germline, CDR1 MDHEN and CDR2 SYDVKM. The CDR3 DNA is TGTGCCAGCAAGGCAATGGACCCGAGGGGCCAAGAGACCCAGTACTTC. Its translation: CASKAMDPRGQETQYF.

The sample holds one count of this clone. The J gene is TRBJ2-5, the V gene TRBV7-9, with 11 nucleotides matching TRBD2. This CDR3 has 14 amino acids. CDR1 is SEHNR and CDR2 is FQNEAQ in the germline V gene (reference sequence). V gave up 5 bases and J gave up 3 bases; unmatched junction bases: 2. DNA of the CDR3: TGTGCCAGCAGCAAGACTAGCGGGGAAGAGACCCAGTACTTC. Translation gives CASSKTSGEETQYF.

The rearrangement uses TRBV11-1 and TRBJ2-3, with D possibly being TRBD2 (6 bases). Germline lookup yields CDR1 SGHAT and CDR2 FQDESV (reference sequence). This CDR3 region has 16 residues. Trimming removed 5 bases at V and 6 bases at J, with 21 bases between. As DNA, the CDR3 is TGTGCCAGCAGCCTCTTTTTGGGGGGAGCCCGGGATACGCAGTATTTT. It encodes CASSLFLGGARDTQYF.

The V and J genes are TRBV18 and TRBJ2-5; 7 bases fit TRBD1. Germline V gene lookup returns CDR1 KGHSH and CDR2 LQKENI. This CDR3 is 15 amino acids long. After removal of 3 bases from V and 2 bases from J, the junction contained 6 bases not matched to a gene. The CDR3 nucleotides are TGTGCCAGCTCACCCTACGGGACAGCTCAAGAGACCCAGTACTTC. Translating it yields CASSPYGTAQETQYF.

The gene calls are TRBV6-5 and TRBJ1-3; no definite D call. CDR1 and CDR2 from the germline V gene are MNHEY and SVGAGI. V shed 0 bases and J shed 4 bases, with 4 bases lying between them. This CDR3 region has 13 residues. The CDR3 region has the DNA TGTGCCAGCAGTTACTCACCGGGAAACACCATATATTTT. Translation: CASSYSPGNTIYF.

Only a few counts were recorded for this clone. V is TRBV15 and J is TRBJ2-7; D is perhaps TRBD2 (6 bases). V shed 2 bases and J shed 3 bases, with 17 bases lying between them. CDR1 is LNHNV and CDR2 is YYDKDF in the germline V gene (reference sequence). The CDR3 runs to 16 residues. The CDR3 loop reads CATSRFRDGGDYEQYF. The CDR3 DNA follows: TGTGCCACCAGCAGATTCCGGGACGGAGGGGACTACGAGCAGTACTTC.

The rearrangement uses TRBV19 and TRBJ1-1; 7 positions agree with TRBD1. The CDR3 length is 17 residues. CDR1 LNHDA and CDR2 SQIVND come from the germline V gene (reference sequence). V shed 5 bases, J shed 1 base, and the junction held 13 bases outside the gene matches. CDR3 sequence reads: CASSPRDSGVRNTEAFF. CDR3 DNA sequence: TGTGCCAGTAGTCCCCGGGACAGTGGCGTCCGGAACACTGAAGCTTTCTTT.

This clone was recorded a few times. The chain employs TRBV19 and TRBJ2-1, with 9 bases identical to TRBD2. The CDR3 extends over 15 amino acids. The V gene end was trimmed by 2 bases and the J gene end by 3 bases; junction bases not matched to a gene: 2. Germline V gene data show CDR1 as LNHDA and CDR2 as SQIVND (reference sequence). The CDR3 sequence: CASSITSGYYNEQFF. The CDR3 nucleotides read TGTGCCAGTAGTATAACTAGCGGGTACTACAATGAGCAGTTCTTC.